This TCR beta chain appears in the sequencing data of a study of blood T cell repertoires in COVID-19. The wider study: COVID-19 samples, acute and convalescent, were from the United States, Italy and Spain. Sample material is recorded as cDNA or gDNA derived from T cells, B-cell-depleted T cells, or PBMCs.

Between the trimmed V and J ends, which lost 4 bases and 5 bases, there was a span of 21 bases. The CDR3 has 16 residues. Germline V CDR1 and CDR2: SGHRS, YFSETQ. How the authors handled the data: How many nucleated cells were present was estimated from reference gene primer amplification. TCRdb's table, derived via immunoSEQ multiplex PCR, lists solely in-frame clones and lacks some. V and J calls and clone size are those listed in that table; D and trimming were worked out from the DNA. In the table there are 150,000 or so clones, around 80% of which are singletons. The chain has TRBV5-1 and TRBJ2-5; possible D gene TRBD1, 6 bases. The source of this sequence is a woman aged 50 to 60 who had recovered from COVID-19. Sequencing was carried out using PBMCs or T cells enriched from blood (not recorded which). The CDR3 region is CASSPLLQGGLETQYF. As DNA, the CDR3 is TGCGCCAGCAGCCCCCTCTTACAGGGCGGACTGGAGACCCAGTACTTC. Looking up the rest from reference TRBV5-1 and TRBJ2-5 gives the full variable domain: KAGVTQTPRYLIKTRGQQVTLSCSPISGHRSVSWYQQTPGQGLQFLFEYFSETQRNKGNFPGRFSGRQFSNSRSEMNVSTLELGDSALYLCASSPLLQGGLETQYFGPGTRLLVL.